This T cell receptor beta chain was found in a study of shared clonotypes between healthy human individuals. Measured with immunoSEQ multiplex PCR; TCRdb has only the in-frame clones, and not every one. This sample has 2 million to 2.5 million clones, with almost 96% found just once. Per the germline V gene, CDR1 is GTSNPN and CDR2 is SVGIG (reference sequence). CDR3 length equals 11 residues. V lost 3 bases and J lost 8, with 8 bases in between. The TCR originated in a man aged 18 to 35 in good health. Sequencing was performed on naive CD4+ T cells sorted from blood. Subset in this sample: CD45RA+ positively selected. The chain links TRBV30 to TRBJ2-4, with no clear D. The CDR3 here is CAWSILDIQYF. Here the CDR3 DNA reads TGTGCCTGGAGCATTCTGGACATTCAGTACTTC.